The entry below gives a single T cell receptor beta chain sequence along with its context. Its specific antigen is unknown. The sample holds no much larger clone one base away, and base qualities are not on file. The sample belongs to a study of T cell responses to AZD1222 COVID-19 vaccine (dated by TCRdb to the early 2020s). Regarding the study in general: AZD1222 recipients with second doses at about 4 weeks or about 12 weeks were pooled, because spike-specific TCR depth and breadth did not differ between schedules. Trial participants were enrolled into age subgroups of 18-55, 56-69 and 70-plus years, which contained about 150, 28 and 57 TCR-sequenced participants, respectively. TCR sequencing covered 233 trial participants: 200 to 220 given two doses of AZD1222 and about 26 given two doses of MenACWY control vaccine. The investigation overall reported the following: After two AZD1222 doses, spike-specific TCR breadth and depth were significantly higher than at day 0 and than in MenACWY recipients. Reportedly, close to half of the unique spike-specific TCRs recognized epitopes lying outside the regions that are mutated in the B.1.351 and B.1.1.7 variants. The vaccine-associated CD4 TCRs covered the entire spike protein, and the dominant responses fell in regions 160-218 and 743-854. No day 14 peak-response samples were available, so repertoires were characterized only after the peak T cell response. Participants were mostly white British, with more females than males. The authors suggested clonal diversity may have been underestimated. The 56-69-year group was small, and its depth increase did not reach significance, likely because of low power. Conclusions about previously exposed vaccinees were limited because only a handful of AZD1222 recipients were SARS-CoV-2 seropositive at baseline.

The CDR3 regions of human TCRbeta chains were analyzed by immunosequencing. The study's own analysis went as follows. TCRs in the repertoires were matched against a reference library of SARS-CoV-2-specific TCRs that had been generated with the MIRA antigen-specificity platform. Breadth was defined as the fraction of unique TCRs that were SARS-CoV-2-associated. Depth was defined as the fraction of total T cells that were SARS-CoV-2-associated. Using the MIRA data, each spike-specific TCR was mapped to the spike region that the TCR reacts to and placed in a CD4 or CD8 class. Log10-transformed breadth and depth values were compared by one-way ANOVA with Sidak's multiple comparisons tests. In its TCRdb copy, this immuneACCESS table keeps in-frame sequences only and misses some clones. Where compared with another copy, unresolved V genes explain less than half of these, and the others have no known cause. For V, J and clone size, that table is used; D and trimming come from the DNA. This sample has roughly 120,000 clones in its table, and about 88% of those were observed once. Jointly, the top ten make up 4% to 5.5% of the sample.

Reading the germline V gene (reference sequence) gives CDR1 LNHDA and CDR2 SQIVND. Including the terminal cysteine and phenylalanine, the CDR3 comprises 15 residues. The sequence is cut down to CDR3 DNA, 45 bases in frame from base 1. Sample time point, as interpreted from the label and publication: baseline before first vaccination. Vaccinee samples came from UK trials COV001 and COV002, including a single-blind randomized controlled phase 2/3 trial of AZD1222 (ChAdOx1 nCoV-19) in healthy adults. Trial participant PBMC samples were collected at day 0 and day 28 after the second dose for TCRbeta chain sequencing.

This chain joins TRBV19 to TRBJ2-5, with 11 central nucleotides matching TRBD1. The J call may not be correct, given that the DNA end is closer to TRBJ2-7. The clonotype originates from an adult in good health. This sample comprised peripheral blood, obtained on day 0 of AZD1222 vaccination. This receptor has the CDR3 CASSPDRGRSYEQYF. Read as DNA, the sequence is TGTGCCAGTAGTCCGGACAGGGGGCGAAGCTACGAGCAGTACTTC.